This entry is about one TCR beta chain. The method was immunoSEQ multiplex PCR; TCRdb's version includes in-frame clones alone and lacks a portion of them. The sample contains approximately 20,000 clones, around 90% of which appear only once. The data are from a study of PD-L1 blockade in urothelial cancer. The time point was: peripheral blood 6 weeks after treatment start. This sequence was found in a woman between 55 and 75 years old with urothelial cancer. This specimen consisted of PBMCs, obtained around atezolizumab (anti-PD-L1) treatment.

CDR3 sequence (DNA): TGCGCCAGCAGCTTCGGGTCTTATGACCACGAGCAGTACTTC. This encodes CASSFGSYDHEQYF. The chain carries TRBV5-1 and TRBJ2-7; no clear D gene. This CDR3 has 14 residues. Germline V gene data show CDR1 as SGHRS and CDR2 as YFSETQ. V shed 2 bases and J shed 5 bases, with 14 bases lying between them. The full variable domain, completed using reference TRBV5-1 and TRBJ2-7, is KAGVTQTPRYLIKTRGQQVTLSCSPISGHRSVSWYQQTPGQGLQFLFEYFSETQRNKGNFPGRFSGRQFSNSRSEMNVSTLELGDSALYLCASSFGSYDHEQYFGPGTRLTVT.